Included here is one T cell receptor beta chain sequence, with context. Its cognate antigen is unknown. It was at deep level that the assay was run. The assay was immunoSEQ multiplex PCR, and TCRdb's table has in-frame clones only and misses some. The sample contains approximately 2.5 million clones, more than 80% of which appear only once. The data stem from a study of shared clonotypes between healthy human individuals. Overall study: Participating donors consisted of two women and a few men aged 18 to 49.

Per the germline V gene, CDR1 is MDHEN and CDR2 is SYDVKM. Trimming pared 1 base from V and 13 bases from J, leaving 14 bases between. The CDR3 contains 14 residues. The study, taken as a whole, reports: In several donors, approximately 5% of naive CD4 clonotypes appeared in common. Naive subsets typically showed greater estimated richness than memory subsets.

The sequencing sample was made of naive CD4+ T cells sorted from blood. This sample's subset: CD45RA+ positively selected. The chain uses TRBV28 and TRBJ1-6, with a possible D match to TRBD1 (6 bases). The receptor comes from a man aged 18 to 35 in good health. The CDR3 region has the DNA TGTGCCAGCAGTTTATCACACAGGGAACGGCCCCTCCACTTT. Translating it yields CASSLSHRERPLHF.